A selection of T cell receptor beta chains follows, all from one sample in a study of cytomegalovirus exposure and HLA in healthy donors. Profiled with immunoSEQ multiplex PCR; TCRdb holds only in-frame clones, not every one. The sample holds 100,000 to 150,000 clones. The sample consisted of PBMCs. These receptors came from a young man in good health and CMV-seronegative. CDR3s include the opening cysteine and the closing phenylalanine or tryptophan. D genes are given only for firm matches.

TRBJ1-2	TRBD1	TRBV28	TGTGCCAGCGTAAAAACAGGGGTCGGGGTCTATGGCTACACCTTC	CASVKTGVGVYGYTF
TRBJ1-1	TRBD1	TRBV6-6	TGTGCCAGCCTCGGGACAGACACTGAAGCTTTCTTT	CASLGTDTEAFF
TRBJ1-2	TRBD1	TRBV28	TGTGCCAGCAGTCCACAGGGGGGCATACATGGCTACACCTTC	CASSPQGGIHGYTF
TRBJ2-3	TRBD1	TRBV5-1	TGCGCCAGCAGCTCGCTCGGACAGGGAGGAGATACGCAGTATTTT	CASSSLGQGGDTQYF
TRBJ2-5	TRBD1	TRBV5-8	TGTGCCAGCAGCTTACAGGGGGCCGTCCAAGAGACCCAGTACTTC	CASSLQGAVQETQYF
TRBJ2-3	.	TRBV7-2	TGTGCCAGCAGCTTAATGCGCGTTTGGGATACGCAGTATTTT	CASSLMRVWDTQYF
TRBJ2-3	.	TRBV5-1	TGCGCCAGCAGTACAGGAAGCGATACGCAGTATTTT	CASSTGSDTQYF
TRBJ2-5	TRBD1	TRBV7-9	TGTGCCAACGGGAACCGGGACAGGGCATTCCAAGAGACCCAGTACTTC	CANGNRDRAFQETQYF
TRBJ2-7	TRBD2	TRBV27	TGTGCCAGCACCCCACGACTAGCGGCGTCCTACGAGCAGTACTTC	CASTPRLAASYEQYF
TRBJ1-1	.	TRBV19	TGTGCCAGTAGTATTGATTCGGGATACACTGAAGCTTTCTTT	CASSIDSGYTEAFF
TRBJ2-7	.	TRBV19	TGTGCCAGTTCTTGGTACGCTACTACGTACGAGCAGTACTTC	CASSWYATTYEQYF
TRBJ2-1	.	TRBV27	TGTGCCAGCAGTTTACAAGCTTACAATGAGCAGTTCTTC	CASSLQAYNEQFF
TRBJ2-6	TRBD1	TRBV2	TGTGCCAGCAGTATGACAGGGGGGCTAGCTGGGGCCAACGTCCTGACTTTC	CASSMTGGLAGANVLTF
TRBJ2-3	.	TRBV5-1	TGCGCCAGCAGCCCCCAGGCGGATACGCAGTATTTT	CASSPQADTQYF
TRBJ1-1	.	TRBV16	TGTGCCAGCAGCCTCCGCCCGGGATTGTTGACTGAAGCTTTCTTT	CASSLRPGLLTEAFF
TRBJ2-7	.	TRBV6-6	TGTGCCAGCAGTAAGTCGGGAGAGCCCTACGAGCAGTACTTC	CASSKSGEPYEQYF
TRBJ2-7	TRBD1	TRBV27	TGTGCCAGCAGTTACAACAGGGGTTCCGAGCAGTACTTC	CASSYNRGSEQYF
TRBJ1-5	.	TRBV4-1	TGCGCCAGCAGCGCCGGGTCTAGCAATCAGCCCCAGCATTTT	CASSAGSSNQPQHF
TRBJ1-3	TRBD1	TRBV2	TGTGCCAGCAGCCGGACAGGGTCTGGAAACACCATATATTTT	CASSRTGSGNTIYF
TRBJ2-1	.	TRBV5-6	TGTGCCAGCAGCTCAGATTACAATGAGCAGTTCTTC	CASSSDYNEQFF
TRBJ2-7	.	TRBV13	TGTGCCAGCAGCTTCCGGACAGTCTCCTACGAGCAGTACTTC	CASSFRTVSYEQYF
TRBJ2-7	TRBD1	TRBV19	TGTGCCAGTAGTATAGTCGGGACAGTGGGCGAGCAGTACTTC	CASSIVGTVGEQYF
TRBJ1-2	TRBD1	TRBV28	TGTGCCAGCAGTTCTCGGACAGGGATGATCTATGGCTACACCTTC	CASSSRTGMIYGYTF
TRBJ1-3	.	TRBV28	TGTGCCAGCAGGGAGGGAGCTACGCCCTTAAGGGGAAACACCATATATTTT	CASREGATPLRGNTIYF
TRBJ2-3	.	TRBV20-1	TGCAGTGCCCTAACAGATACGCAGTATTTT	CSALTDTQYF
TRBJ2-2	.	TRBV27	TGTGCCAGCACAGTTAGGCAGGGGAACACCGGGGAGCTGTTTTTT	CASTVRQGNTGELFF
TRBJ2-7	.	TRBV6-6	TGTGCCAGCAGTTCCGGTACAGGGTACGAGCAGTACTTC	CASSSGTGYEQYF
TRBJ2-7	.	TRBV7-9	TGTGCCAGCAGCTTAGAAGGAGGGGTCTACGAGCAGTACTTC	CASSLEGGVYEQYF
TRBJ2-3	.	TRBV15	TGTGCCACCAGCAGAGATGGGGGGAGGACAGATACGCAGTATTTT	CATSRDGGRTDTQYF
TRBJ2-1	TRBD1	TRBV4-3	TGCGCCAGCAGCCGCAATACAGGGGGCGAATACAATGAGCAGTTCTTC	CASSRNTGGEYNEQFF
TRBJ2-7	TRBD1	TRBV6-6	TGTGCCAGCAGTTACACTACAGGGGGCAGATACGAGCAGTACTTC	CASSYTTGGRYEQYF
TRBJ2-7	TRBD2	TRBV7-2	TGTGCCAGCAGCTTACGGCTTTCTAGCGGGCTTTCCGACTACGAGCAGTACTTC	CASSLRLSSGLSDYEQYF
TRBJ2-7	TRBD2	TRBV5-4	TGTGCCAGCAGCCCGGGAGGGGTCGGGTCCTACGAGCAGTACTTC	CASSPGGVGSYEQYF
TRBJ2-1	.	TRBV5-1	TGCGCCAGCAGCTTGCTCCGACAGGGAGGCTACAATGAGCAGTTCTTC	CASSLLRQGGYNEQFF
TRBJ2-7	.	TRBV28	TGTGCCAGCAGTTTGGGGGCCGGCGAGCAGTACTTC	CASSLGAGEQYF
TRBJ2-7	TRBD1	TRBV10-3	TGTGCCATCAGTGAGTCTGGGACAGCCTCCTACGAGCAGTACTTC	CAISESGTASYEQYF
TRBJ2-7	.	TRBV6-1	TGTGCCAGCCCGGTTCACAGCGGCTCCTACGAGCAGTACTTC	CASPVHSGSYEQYF
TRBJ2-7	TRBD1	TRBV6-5	TGTGCCAGCAGTGCCTCCGGGACAGCGTCCTACGAGCAGTACTTC	CASSASGTASYEQYF
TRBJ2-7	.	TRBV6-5	TGTGCCAGCAGTTATCAGGGTCAGCAGTACTTC	CASSYQGQQYF
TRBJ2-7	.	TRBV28	TGTGCCAGCAACCGAGGGGGACTAAACTCCTACGAGCAGTACTTC	CASNRGGLNSYEQYF
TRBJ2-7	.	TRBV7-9	TGTGCCAGCAGCTTAGGACTCCCGAGCTCCTACGAGCAGTACTTC	CASSLGLPSSYEQYF
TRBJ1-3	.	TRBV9	TGTGCCAGCAGCGTAGTAGGACAGCAAGGAAACACCATATATTTT	CASSVVGQQGNTIYF
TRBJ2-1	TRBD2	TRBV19	TGTGCCAGTAGTTCCGGGACTAGCGAATACAATGAGCAGTTCTTC	CASSSGTSEYNEQFF
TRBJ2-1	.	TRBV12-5	TGTGCTAGTGGTCTATACAATGAGCAGTTCTTC	CASGLYNEQFF
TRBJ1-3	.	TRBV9	TGTGCCAGCAGCTCCGGGGATCGCTCAGGAAACACCATATATTTT	CASSSGDRSGNTIYF
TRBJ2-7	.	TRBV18	TGTGCCAGCTCACCGATCGAGAACGAGCAGTACTTC	CASSPIENEQYF
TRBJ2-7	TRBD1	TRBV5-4	TGTGCCAGCAGCTCCGGACAGGGAAGAGGGGAGTACTTC	CASSSGQGRGEYF
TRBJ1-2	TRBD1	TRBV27	TGTGCCAGCAGTTACAGGGGACCCTATGGCTACACCTTC	CASSYRGPYGYTF
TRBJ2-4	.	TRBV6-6	TGTGCCAGCAGTTACGGGGGCTCCAAAAACATTCAGTACTTC	CASSYGGSKNIQYF
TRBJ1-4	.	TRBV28	TGTGCCAGCAGTTTTTCCCAAGGGGCGAATAATGAAAAACTGTTTTTT	CASSFSQGANNEKLFF